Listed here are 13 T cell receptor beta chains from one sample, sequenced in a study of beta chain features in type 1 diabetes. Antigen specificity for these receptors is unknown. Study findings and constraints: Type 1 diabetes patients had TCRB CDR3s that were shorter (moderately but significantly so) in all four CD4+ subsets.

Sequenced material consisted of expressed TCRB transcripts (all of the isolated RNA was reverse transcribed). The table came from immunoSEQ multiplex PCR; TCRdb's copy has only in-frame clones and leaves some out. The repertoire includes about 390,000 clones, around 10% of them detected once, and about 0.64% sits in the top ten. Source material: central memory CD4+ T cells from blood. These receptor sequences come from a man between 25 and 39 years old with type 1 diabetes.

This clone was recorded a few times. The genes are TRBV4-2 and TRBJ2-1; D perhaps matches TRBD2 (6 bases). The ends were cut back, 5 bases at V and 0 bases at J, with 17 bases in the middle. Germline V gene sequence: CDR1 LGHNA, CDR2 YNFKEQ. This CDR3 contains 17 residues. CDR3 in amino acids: CASSATRGLSSYNEQFF. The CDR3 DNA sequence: TGTGCCAGCAGCGCTACTCGGGGGTTGAGCTCCTACAATGAGCAGTTCTTC.

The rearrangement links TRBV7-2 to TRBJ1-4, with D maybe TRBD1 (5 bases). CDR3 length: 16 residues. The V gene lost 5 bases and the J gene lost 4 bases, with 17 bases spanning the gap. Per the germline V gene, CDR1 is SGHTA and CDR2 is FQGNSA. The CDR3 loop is CASSQGSGARNEKLFF. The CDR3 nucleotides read TGTGCCAGCAGCCAAGGGTCCGGGGCCCGTAATGAAAAACTGTTTTTT.

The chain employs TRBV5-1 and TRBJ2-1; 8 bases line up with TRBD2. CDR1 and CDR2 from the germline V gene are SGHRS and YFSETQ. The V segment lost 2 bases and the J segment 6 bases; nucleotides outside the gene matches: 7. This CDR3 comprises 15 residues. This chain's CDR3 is CASSLATSETNEQFF. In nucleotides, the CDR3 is TGCGCCAGCAGCTTAGCGACTAGCGAAACCAATGAGCAGTTCTTC.

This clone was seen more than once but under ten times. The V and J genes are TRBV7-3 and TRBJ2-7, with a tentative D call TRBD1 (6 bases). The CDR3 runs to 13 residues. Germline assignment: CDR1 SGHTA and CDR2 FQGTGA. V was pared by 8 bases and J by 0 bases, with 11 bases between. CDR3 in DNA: TGTGCCAGCTACCCGGGACACTCCTACGAGCAGTACTTC. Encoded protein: CASYPGHSYEQYF.

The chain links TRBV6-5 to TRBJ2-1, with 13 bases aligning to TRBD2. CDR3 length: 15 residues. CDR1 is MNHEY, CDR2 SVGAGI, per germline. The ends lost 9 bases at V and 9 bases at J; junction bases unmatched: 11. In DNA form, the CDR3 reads TGTGCCAGTGAGGGGGGACTAGCGGGATCGAGTGAGCAGTTCTTC. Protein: CASEGGLAGSSEQFF.

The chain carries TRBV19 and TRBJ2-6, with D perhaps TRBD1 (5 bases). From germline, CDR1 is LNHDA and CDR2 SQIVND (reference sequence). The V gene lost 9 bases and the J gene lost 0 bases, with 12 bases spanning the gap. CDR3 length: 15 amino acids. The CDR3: CASLDSRSGANVLTF. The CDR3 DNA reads TGTGCCAGCCTAGACAGTCGCTCTGGGGCCAACGTCCTGACTTTC.

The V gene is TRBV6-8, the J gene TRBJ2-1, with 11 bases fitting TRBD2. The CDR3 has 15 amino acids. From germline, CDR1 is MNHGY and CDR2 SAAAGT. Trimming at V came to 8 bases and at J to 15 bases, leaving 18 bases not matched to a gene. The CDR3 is CASEMRGLAALKSFF. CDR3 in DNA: TGTGCCAGCGAAATGAGGGGACTAGCGGCGTTGAAGTCGTTCTTC.

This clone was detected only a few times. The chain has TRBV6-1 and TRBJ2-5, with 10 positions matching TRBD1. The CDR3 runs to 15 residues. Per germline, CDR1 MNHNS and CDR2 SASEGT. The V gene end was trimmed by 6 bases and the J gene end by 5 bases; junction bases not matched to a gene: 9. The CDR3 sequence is CASRGPGTGVETQYF. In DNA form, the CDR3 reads TGTGCCAGCAGGGGGCCCGGGACAGGGGTCGAGACCCAGTACTTC.

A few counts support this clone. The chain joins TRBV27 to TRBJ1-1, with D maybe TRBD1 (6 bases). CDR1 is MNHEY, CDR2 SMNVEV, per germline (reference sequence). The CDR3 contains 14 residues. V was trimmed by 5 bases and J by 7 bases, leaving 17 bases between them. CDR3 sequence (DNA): TGTGCCAGCAGTCAATACCGGGACACTGGTGAAGCTTTCTTT. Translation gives CASSQYRDTGEAFF.

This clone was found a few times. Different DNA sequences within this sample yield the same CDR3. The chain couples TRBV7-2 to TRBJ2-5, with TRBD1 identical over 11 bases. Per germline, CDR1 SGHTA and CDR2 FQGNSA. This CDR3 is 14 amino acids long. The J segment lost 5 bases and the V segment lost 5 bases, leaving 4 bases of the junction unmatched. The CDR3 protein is CASSPGQGAETQYF. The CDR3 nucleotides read TGTGCCAGCAGCCCAGGACAGGGGGCGGAGACCCAGTACTTC.

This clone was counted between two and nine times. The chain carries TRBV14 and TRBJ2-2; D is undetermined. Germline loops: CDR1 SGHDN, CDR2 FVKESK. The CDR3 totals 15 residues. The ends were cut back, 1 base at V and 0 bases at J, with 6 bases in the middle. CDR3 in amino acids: CASSQVTANTGELFF. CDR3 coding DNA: TGTGCCAGCAGCCAAGTCACGGCGAACACCGGGGAGCTGTTTTTT.

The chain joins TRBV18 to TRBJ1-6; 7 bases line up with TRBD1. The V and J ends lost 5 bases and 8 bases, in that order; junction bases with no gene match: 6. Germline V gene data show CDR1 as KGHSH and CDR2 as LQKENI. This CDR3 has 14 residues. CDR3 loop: CASSKGQFDSPLHF. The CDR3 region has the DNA TGTGCCAGCTCAAAGGGACAGTTCGATTCACCCCTCCACTTT.

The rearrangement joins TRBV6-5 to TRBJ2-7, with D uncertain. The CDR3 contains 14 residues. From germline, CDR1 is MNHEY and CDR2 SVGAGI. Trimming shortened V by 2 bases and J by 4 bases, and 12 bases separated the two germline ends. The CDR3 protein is CASSYPGARYEQYF. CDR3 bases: TGTGCCAGCAGTTACCCGGGTGCTCGGTACGAGCAGTACTTC.